This TCR beta chain comes out of a study of technical replicates of blood from a few donors. The repertoire was sequenced with immunoSEQ multiplex PCR; TCRdb's copy has only in-frame clones and lacks some. This table has 70,000 to 90,000 clones, just over 90% appearing once. The CDR3 has 14 residues. CDR1 MGHRA and CDR2 YSYEKL come from the germline V gene. The V end lost 6 bases, the J end lost 1 base, and 10 bases lay between the germline ends. The chain uses TRBV4-1 and TRBJ2-1; D might be TRBD2 (7 bases). The TCR comes from a human donor in good health. The sequencing sample was made of T cells isolated from PBMCs. Here the CDR3 reads CASRRGGSYNEQFF. CDR3 sequence (DNA): TGCGCCAGCAGGAGGGGGGGGTCCTACAATGAGCAGTTCTTC.